This T cell receptor (beta chain) is drawn from a study of blood T cell repertoires in COVID-19 (TCRdb year 2020). For the wider study: Samples from collaborators originated in the United States, Italy and Spain and spanned both the acute and convalescent phases of COVID-19. Where available, HLA class I and class II types were taken from metadata supplied by the sample provider and were not determined by assay-based typing. The prospective study material was composed of cDNA or gDNA derived from T cells, B-cell-depleted T cells, or PBMCs. The dataset comprised deeply sampled blood TCRbeta repertoires from subjects exposed to, actively infected with, or recovered from COVID-19. The samples were drawn from the first 160 participants of the ongoing ImmuneRACE study and from more than 1,000 subjects provided by 6 global collaborators. Sample metadata almost always included a de-identified subject ID, COVID-19 status, age in years and sex. The repertoires were released in a freely available public database intended as a resource for research on the immune response to SARS-CoV-2. General conclusions and limits of the study: The quantity of clinical and demographic metadata differed by source and by participant and was supplied without curation.

The collaborating institutions used their own protocols to collect whole blood in K2EDTA tubes. Collaborator samples were shipped for TCRbeta analysis as frozen whole blood, isolated PBMCs, or DNA extracted from either sample type. CDR3 length: 17 amino acids, cysteine to phenylalanine. CDR3 DNA is the only sequence kept; it has 51 bases, read in frame from the first base. V loses 4 bases at its end and J loses 4 bases; junction bases beyond the gene matches: 10. CDR1 and CDR2 are read off the germline V gene (reference sequence) as SEHNR and FQNEAQ. The immunoSEQ Assay, a bias-controlled multiplex PCR, was used to amplify TCRbeta CDR3 regions from genomic DNA. Concerning the study's data processing: Nucleated cell counts per sample were estimated from amplification of reference gene primers within the assay. Sequence reads were collapsed and filtered to measure the absolute abundance of every unique TCRbeta CDR3 rearrangement. For each sample, productive Simpson clonality was calculated by taking the square root of Simpson's diversity index across productive rearrangements. In its TCRdb copy, this immuneACCESS table keeps in-frame sequences only and misses some clones. Where compared with another copy, unresolved V genes explain less than half of these, and the others have no known cause. The D gene and trimming were derived from the DNA, and the V and J assignments and clone size from that table. For this sample the table gives approximately 300,000 clones, of which approximately 90% were detected only once. Around 4% of the sample lies in the top ten.

Of note for this clone: Its antigen is currently not known. No per-base quality is available; no much larger clone lies one base away.

Recombination joined TRBV7-9 with TRBJ1-5, with 10 middle bases fitting TRBD1. The receptor comes from a woman aged 45-65 years with active or convalescent COVID-19. The sequenced sample consisted of peripheral blood. The nucleotide sequence reads TGTGCCAGCAGCTCATGGAATTCGGGACAGGGGAATCAGCCCCAGCATTTT. The resulting protein is CASSSWNSGQGNQPQHF.